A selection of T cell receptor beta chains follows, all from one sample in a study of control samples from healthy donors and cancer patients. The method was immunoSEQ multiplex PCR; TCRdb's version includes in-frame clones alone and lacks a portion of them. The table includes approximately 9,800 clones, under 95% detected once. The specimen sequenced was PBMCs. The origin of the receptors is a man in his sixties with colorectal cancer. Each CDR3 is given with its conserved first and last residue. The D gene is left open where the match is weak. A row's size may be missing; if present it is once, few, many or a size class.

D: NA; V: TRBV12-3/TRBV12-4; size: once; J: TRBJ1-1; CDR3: CASSLSRSTEAFF; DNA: TGTGCCAGCAGTCTTTCAAGGTCCACTGAAGCTTTCTTT
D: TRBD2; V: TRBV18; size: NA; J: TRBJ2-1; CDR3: CASSREGGWNEQFF; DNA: TGTGCCAGCTCAAGGGAGGGAGGTTGGAATGAGCAGTTCTTC
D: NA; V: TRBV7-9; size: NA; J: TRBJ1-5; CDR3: CASSLDTGLNQPQHF; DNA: TGTGCCAGCAGCTTAGATACGGGGCTAAATCAGCCCCAGCATTTT
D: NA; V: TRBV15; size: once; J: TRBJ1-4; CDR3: CATSSSHAQRATSEKLFF; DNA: TGTGCCACCAGCAGTTCTCATGCCCAGAGGGCAACTTCAGAGAAACTGTTTTTT
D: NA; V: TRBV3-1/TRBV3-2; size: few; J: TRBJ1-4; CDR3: CASSQRTIGFIEKLFF; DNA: TGTGCCAGCAGCCAGAGGACCATCGGGTTTATTGAAAAACTGTTTTTT
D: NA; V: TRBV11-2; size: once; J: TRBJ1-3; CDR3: CASSGLAGPSSGNTIYF; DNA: TGTGCCAGCAGCGGTTTGGCAGGCCCGTCCTCTGGAAACACCATATATTTT
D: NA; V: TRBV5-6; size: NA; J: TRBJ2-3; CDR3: CASSLMGRSTDTQYF; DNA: TGTGCCAGCAGCTTGATGGGACGGAGCACAGATACGCAGTATTTT
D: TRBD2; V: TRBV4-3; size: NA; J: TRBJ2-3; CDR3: CASSQLAGDSDTQYF; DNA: TGCGCCAGCAGCCAATTAGCGGGGGATTCAGATACGCAGTATTTT
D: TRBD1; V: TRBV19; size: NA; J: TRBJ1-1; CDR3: CATSRTGGTEAFF; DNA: TGTGCCACTTCCCGGACAGGGGGTACTGAAGCTTTCTTT
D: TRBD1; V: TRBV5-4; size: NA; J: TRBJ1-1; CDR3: CASSLGGTGYLNTEAFF; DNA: TGTGCCAGCAGCTTGGGGGGGACAGGGTACTTGAACACTGAAGCTTTCTTT
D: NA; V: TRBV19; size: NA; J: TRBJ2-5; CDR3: CASSVSGVETQYF; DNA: TGTGCCAGTAGTGTGTCGGGGGTAGAGACCCAGTACTTC
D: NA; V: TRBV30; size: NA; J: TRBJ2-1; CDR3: CAGNRDNNEQFF; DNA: TGTGCCGGCAACCGGGACAACAATGAGCAGTTCTTC
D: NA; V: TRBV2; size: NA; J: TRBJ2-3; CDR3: CASSYTTDTQYF; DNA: TGTGCCAGCAGCTATACCACAGATACGCAGTATTTT
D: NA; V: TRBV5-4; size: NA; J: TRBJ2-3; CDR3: CASGQKGGVGDTQYF; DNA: TGTGCCAGCGGCCAAAAGGGGGGGGTTGGAGATACGCAGTATTTT
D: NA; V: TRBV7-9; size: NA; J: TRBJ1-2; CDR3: CASSPTRGRTAYGYTF; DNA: TGTGCCAGCAGCCCCACACGGGGGAGGACAGCCTATGGCTACACCTTC
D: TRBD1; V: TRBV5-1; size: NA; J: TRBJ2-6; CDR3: CASSSGTGDIFTSGANVLTF; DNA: TGCGCCAGCAGCAGCGGGACAGGGGATATCTTTACTTCTGGGGCCAACGTCCTGACTTTC
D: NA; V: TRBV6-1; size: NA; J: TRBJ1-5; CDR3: CASSEVWAQYQPQHF; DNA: TGTGCCAGCAGTGAAGTATGGGCTCAATATCAGCCCCAGCATTTT
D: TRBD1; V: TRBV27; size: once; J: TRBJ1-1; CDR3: CASSLDPDRAGGEAFF; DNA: TGTGCCAGCAGTTTAGACCCCGACAGGGCGGGCGGTGAAGCTTTCTTT
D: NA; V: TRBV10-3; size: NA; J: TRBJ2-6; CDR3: CAISDGAGANVLTF; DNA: TGTGCCATCAGTGACGGGGCCGGGGCCAACGTCCTGACTTTC
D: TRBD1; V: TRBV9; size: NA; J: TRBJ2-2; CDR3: CASSVRGHTGELFF; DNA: TGTGCCAGCAGCGTCAGGGGGCACACCGGGGAGCTGTTTTTT
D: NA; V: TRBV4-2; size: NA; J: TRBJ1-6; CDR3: CASSQDEASDNSPLHF; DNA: TGTGCCAGCAGCCAAGATGAAGCCTCGGATAATTCACCCCTCCACTTT
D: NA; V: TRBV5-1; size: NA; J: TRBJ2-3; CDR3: CASSSRQLTDTQYF; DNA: TGCGCCAGCAGCTCAAGACAGCTCACAGATACGCAGTATTTT
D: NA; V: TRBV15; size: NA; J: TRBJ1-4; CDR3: CATSKDRTNEKLFF; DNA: TGTGCCACCAGTAAAGACAGAACTAATGAAAAACTGTTTTTT
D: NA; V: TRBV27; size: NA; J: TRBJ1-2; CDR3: CASSFQGYGYTF; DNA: TGTGCCAGCAGTTTTCAGGGTTATGGCTACACCTTC
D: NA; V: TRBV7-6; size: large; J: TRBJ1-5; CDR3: CASQSGSNQPQHF; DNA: TGTGCCAGCCAGTCCGGGAGCAATCAGCCCCAGCATTTT
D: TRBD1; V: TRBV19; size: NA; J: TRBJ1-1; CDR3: CASSIFGTDTEAFF; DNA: TGTGCCAGTAGTATCTTCGGGACAGACACTGAAGCTTTCTTT
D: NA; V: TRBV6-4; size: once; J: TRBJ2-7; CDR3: CANTGKKPYEQYF; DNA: TGTGCCAACACAGGGAAAAAACCCTACGAGCAGTACTTC
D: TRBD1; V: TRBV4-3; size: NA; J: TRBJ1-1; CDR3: CASSRIQGGTEAFF; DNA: TGCGCCAGCAGCCGAATACAGGGGGGCACTGAAGCTTTCTTT
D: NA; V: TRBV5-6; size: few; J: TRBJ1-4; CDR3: CASSPGVGRHTNEKLFF; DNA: TGTGCCAGCAGCCCCGGGGTAGGGCGTCATACTAATGAAAAACTGTTTTTT
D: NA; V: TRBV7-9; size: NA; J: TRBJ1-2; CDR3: CASSFTGARSGYTF; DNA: TGTGCCAGCAGCTTTACCGGGGCCCGGTCCGGCTACACCTTC
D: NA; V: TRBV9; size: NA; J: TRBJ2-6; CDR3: CASSVVGSGANVLTF; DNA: TGTGCCAGCAGCGTAGTTGGCTCTGGGGCCAACGTCCTGACTTTC
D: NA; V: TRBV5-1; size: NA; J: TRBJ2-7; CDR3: CASSLGHRYEQYF; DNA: TGCGCCAGCAGCTTGGGACACCGCTACGAGCAGTACTTC
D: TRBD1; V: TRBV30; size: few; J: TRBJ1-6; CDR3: CAWSSQDRGHSPLHF; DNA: TGTGCCTGGAGTTCCCAGGACAGGGGCCACTCACCCCTCCACTTT
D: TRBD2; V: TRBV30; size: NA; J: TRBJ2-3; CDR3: CAWSVASGAADTQYF; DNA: TGTGCCTGGAGTGTAGCTAGCGGGGCGGCAGATACGCAGTATTTT
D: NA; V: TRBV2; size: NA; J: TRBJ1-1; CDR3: CASSDNRLEGEAFF; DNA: TGTGCCAGCAGTGATAACAGGTTGGAGGGGGAAGCTTTCTTT
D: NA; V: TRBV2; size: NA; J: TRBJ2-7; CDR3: CASSVYEQYF; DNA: TGTGCCAGCAGTGTGTACGAGCAGTACTTC
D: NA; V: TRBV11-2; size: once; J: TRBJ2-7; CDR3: CASSAYAASRTYEQYF; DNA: TGTGCCAGCAGCGCCTACGCGGCTTCGCGCACCTACGAGCAGTACTTC
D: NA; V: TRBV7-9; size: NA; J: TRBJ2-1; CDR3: CASSRVVSSYNEQFF; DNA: TGTGCCAGCAGCCGCGTGGTGAGCTCCTACAATGAGCAGTTCTTC
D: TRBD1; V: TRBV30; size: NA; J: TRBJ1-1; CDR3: CAWSRDRGLGEAFF; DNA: TGTGCCTGGAGTAGGGACAGGGGGCTCGGTGAAGCTTTCTTT
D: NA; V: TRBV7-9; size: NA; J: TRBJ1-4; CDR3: CASSLDLGKLFF; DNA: TGTGCCAGCAGCTTAGATTTGGGGAAACTGTTTTTT
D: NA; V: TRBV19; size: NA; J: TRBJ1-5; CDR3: CASNRGEFSNQPQHF; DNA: TGTGCCAGTAACCGAGGGGAGTTTAGCAATCAGCCCCAGCATTTT
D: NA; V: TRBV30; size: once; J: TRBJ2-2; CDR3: CAWSVAGSTGELFF; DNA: TGTGCCTGGAGTGTGGCAGGGAGCACCGGGGAGCTGTTTTTT
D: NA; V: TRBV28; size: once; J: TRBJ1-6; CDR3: CASSPSGQNSPLHF; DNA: TGTGCCAGCAGTCCTAGCGGACAGAATTCACCCCTCCACTTT
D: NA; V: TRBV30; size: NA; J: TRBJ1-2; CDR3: CAWSTSLGGYTF; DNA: TGTGCCTGGAGCACTTCTTTAGGCGGCTACACCTTC